This T cell receptor beta chain was identified during a study of blood T cells in healthy people across ages. Together with a sample-barcoded 5' primer, a J-beta primer mix was included in a second PCR lasting about 6 to 11 cycles. TCRdb passed the 5' RACE reads through MiXCR, listing each CDR3 protein once. The table shows approximately 780,000 distinct CDR3 sequences, with 20% to 30% occurring only once. This clonotype was seen a few times. The CDR3 extends over 15 amino acids. V dropped 4 bases and J dropped 0 bases, with 13 bases sitting between them. The germline gives CDR1 MDHEN, CDR2 SYDVKM. The data also belong to a second study, concerning T cells of mothers and their children.

The sample consisted of blood. The source is a boy younger than 18 in good health. The chain has TRBV28 and TRBJ2-7, with a possible D match to TRBD1 (6 bases). The CDR3 DNA reads TGTGCCAGCAGTTACGTCGGACAGACCTCCTACGAGCAGTACTTC. This encodes CASSYVGQTSYEQYF.